Shown below are 2 T cell receptor beta chains from a single sample sequenced in a study of vaccination effects on CD4 cells after COVID-19. TCRdb's table, derived via immunoSEQ multiplex PCR, lists solely in-frame clones and lacks some. The data show 40,000 or so clones, with 75% seen just once and under 30% held by the top ten. No antigen is known for these receptors. ViraFEST assay sequencing came after antigen-specific CD4+ T cells were expanded with viral peptide pools. An approximately nine-day culture period preceded the isolation of CD4+ T cells. A PCR test confirmed that the person had SARS-CoV-2 infection between March and December 2020. Material: CD4+ T cells from PBMCs cultured with a peptide pool, obtained before COVID-19 vaccination. These receptors were obtained from a human donor who had a prior SARS-CoV-2 infection.

The chain recombines TRBV2 with TRBJ2-3, with TRBD2 identical over 11 bases. Germline assignment: CDR1 SNHLY and CDR2 FYNNEI. Trimming cost V 6 bases and J 1 base; bases outside gene matches: 0. This CDR3 spans 14 amino acids. CDR3 nucleotides: TGTGCCAGCAGACTAGCGGGAGGCACAGATACGCAGTATTTT. This translates into CASRLAGGTDTQYF.

The chain carries TRBV19 and TRBJ2-7, with D unresolved. CDR1 LNHDA and CDR2 SQIVND come from the germline V gene (reference sequence). The CDR3 extends over 14 amino acids. V shed 2 bases and J shed 4 bases, with 12 bases lying between them. CDR3 region: CASSITIQSYEQYF. The CDR3 region has the DNA TGTGCCAGTAGTATAACCATACAGTCGTACGAGCAGTACTTC.